This entry lists 20 T cell receptor beta chains sequenced from one sample in a study of T-cell memory formation after mild COVID-19. Each CDR3 protein gets one entry after TCRdb re-called the 5' RACE reads with MiXCR. The data show almost 550,000 distinct CDR3 sequences, around 21% seen once. The sequenced sample was PBMCs or a T cell subset sorted from them (not recorded which). These receptors were obtained from an adult woman who had mild COVID-19 (a few samples of this study predate the infection). Cell type and time point are not known.

The chain has TRBV29-1 and TRBJ1-1; D ambiguous. CDR3 size: 14 residues. V lost 1 base and J 1 base, leaving 10 bases between the germline ends. Germline V gives CDR1 SQVTM, CDR2 ANQGSEA. CDR3 coding DNA: TGCAGCGTTGAAGTTTACGCAGCGAACACTGAAGCTTTCTTT. Its translation is CSVEVYAANTEAFF.

The chain combines TRBV2 with TRBJ2-7, with 10 bases aligning to TRBD1. Unmatched junction bases numbered 10, after V lost 2 bases and J lost 3 bases. Germline V gene lookup returns CDR1 SNHLY and CDR2 FYNNEI. CDR3 length: 17 amino acids. The CDR3 DNA is TGTGCCAGCAGTGAAAATCCGGGACAGGGGATACTCTACGAGCAGTACGTC. Protein product: CASSENPGQGILYEQYV.

This clonotype has a handful of counts. The V gene is TRBV11-2, the J gene TRBJ1-2; 8 bases are a match to TRBD1. The CDR3 loop spans 15 amino acids. Losses at the gene ends were 5 bases for V and 3 bases for J; bases not matched to a gene: 8. Germline CDR1 is SGHAT and CDR2 is FQNNGV. The CDR3 nucleotides read TGTGCCAGCAGCCACTTGGCAGGGGGCGACTATGGCTACACCTTC. Amino acid sequence: CASSHLAGGDYGYTF.

This chain links TRBV20-1 with TRBJ1-6; no definite D call. V lost 4 bases and J lost 12, with 10 bases in between. Germline V CDR1 and CDR2: DFQATT, SNEGSKA (reference sequence). The CDR3 is made up of 11 amino acids. The CDR3 DNA reads TGCAGTGCTAAGGTCTATAGACCCCTCCACTTT. It codes for CSAKVYRPLHF.

The chain combines TRBV6-2 or TRBV6-3 with TRBJ1-5; weak D call: TRBD1 (6 bases). The germline CDR1 and CDR2 sequences are MNHEY and SVGEGT. Trimming took 7 bases from V and 7 from J, leaving 17 bases between them. The CDR3 is 14 residues long. In nucleotides, the CDR3 is TGTGCCAGCACCATCAAACAGGGTTGGCAGCCCCAGCATTTT. Amino acids: CASTIKQGWQPQHF.

This clonotype was recorded a few times. V usage is TRBV7-8 and J usage is TRBJ1-1, with D tentatively TRBD1 (5 bases). Germline V gene lookup returns CDR1 SGHVS and CDR2 FQNEAQ. The germline V and J ends were trimmed by 6 bases and 0 bases, with 14 bases remaining between them. The CDR3 spans 15 residues. CDR3 sequence: CASRDPGRLNTEAFF. CDR3 in DNA: TGTGCCAGCAGGGACCCGGGACGGCTGAACACTGAAGCTTTCTTT. The full variable domain, in which reference TRBV7-8 and TRBJ1-1 provide the parts outside the CDR3, is GAGVSQSPRYKVAKRGQDVALRCDPISGHVSLFWYQQALGQGPEFLTYFQNEAQLDKSGLPSDRFFAERPEGSVSTLKIQRTQQEDSAVYLCASRDPGRLNTEAFFGQGTRLTVV.

This chain links TRBV5-1 with TRBJ2-2, with 10 nucleotides matching TRBD1. The J segment lost 6 bases and the V segment lost 3 bases, leaving 2 bases of the junction unmatched. The germline gives CDR1 SGHRS, CDR2 YFSETQ. The CDR3 is 14 amino acids. The CDR3 loop is CASSWDRGSGELFF. CDR3 DNA sequence: TGCGCCAGCAGCTGGGACAGGGGTTCCGGGGAGCTGTTTTTT.

The chain has TRBV4-3 and TRBJ1-1; no firm D call. Germline CDR1 is LGHNA and CDR2 is YSLEER. This CDR3 is built from 17 residues. Deletions cut 1 base from V and 5 bases from J, with 20 bases between. The CDR3 sequence: CASSQGYDIIWGTEAFF. CDR3 coding DNA: TGCGCCAGCAGCCAAGGGTACGATATCATATGGGGTACTGAAGCTTTCTTT.

This sequence joins TRBV7-9 and TRBJ2-1; TRBD1 agrees at 7 bases. Germline V gene lookup returns CDR1 SEHNR and CDR2 FQNEAQ (reference sequence). This CDR3 contains 14 residues. V shed 5 bases and J 10 bases; nucleotides not matched to a gene: 11. This chain's CDR3 is CASSLPPDRREQFF. CDR3 in DNA: TGTGCCAGCAGCCTACCTCCGGACAGGCGCGAGCAGTTCTTC. Using reference TRBV7-9 and TRBJ2-1 for the parts outside the CDR3, the full variable domain is DTGVSQNPRHKITKRGQNVTFRCDPISEHNRLYWYRQTLGQGPEFLTYFQNEAQLEKSRLLSDRFSAERPKGSFSTLEIQRTEQGDSAMYLCASSLPPDRREQFFGPGTRLTVL.

The J gene is TRBJ2-4, the V gene TRBV20-1; TRBD2 matches 15 bases. Trimming cost V 6 bases and J 9 bases; bases outside gene matches: 9. There are 15 residues in the CDR3. Germline loops: CDR1 DFQATT, CDR2 SNEGSKA (reference sequence). Here the CDR3 reads CSAPGLAGGPGIQYF. The CDR3 DNA follows: TGCAGTGCCCCTGGACTAGCGGGAGGGCCAGGCATTCAGTACTTC.

The table lists this clonotype with a few counts. J is TRBJ2-1 and V is TRBV4-1; 7 nucleotides agree with TRBD2. Per the germline V gene, CDR1 is MGHRA and CDR2 is YSYEKL. Trimming cost V 8 bases and J 6 bases; bases outside gene matches: 10. The CDR3 runs 14 residues. The CDR3 region has the DNA TGCGCCAGCCGTGACCAGCGGGGAGTCAATGAGCAGTTCTTC. Translated, it gives CASRDQRGVNEQFF.

This clonotype has a handful of counts. This CDR3 is CASSPSRDLYTDTQYF. CDR3 DNA: TGTGCCAGCAGCCCCAGCCGGGACTTATACACAGATACGCAGTATTTT. The chain combines TRBV7-8 with TRBJ2-3; tentative D call: TRBD2 (6 bases). Trimming removed 5 bases at V and 2 bases at J, with 17 bases between. The CDR3 is 16 amino acids. The germline V gene encodes CDR1 SGHVS and CDR2 FQNEAQ.

The chain employs TRBV7-2 and TRBJ2-7, with D hard to call. CDR1 SGHTA and CDR2 FQGNSA come from the germline V gene. CDR3 size: 16 residues. V was pared by 4 bases and J by 4 bases, with 20 bases between. This chain's CDR3 is CASSSVLGTNQYEQYF. The CDR3 nucleotides read TGTGCCAGCAGCTCAGTCTTGGGCACCAATCAGTACGAGCAGTACTTC.

This clonotype was detected only a few times. The chain is built from TRBV4-1 and TRBJ2-1; D might be TRBD1 or TRBD2, each matching 5 bases. CDR1 MGHRA and CDR2 YSYEKL come from the germline V gene. V lost 8 bases, J lost 5 bases, and 16 bases lay in between. There are 14 residues in the CDR3. The DNA of the CDR3 is TGCGCCAGCCGGAGGTTCGGGGCCGACAATGAGCAGTTCTTC. This sequence encodes CASRRFGADNEQFF.

This clonotype was seen many times. The chain links TRBV12-3 or TRBV12-4 to TRBJ2-2, with 7 bases lining up with TRBD1. The CDR3 consists of 17 residues. V shed 4 bases and J 2 bases; nucleotides not matched to a gene: 10. The CDR3 is CASSSPPGTDNTGELFF. CDR3 DNA: TGTGCCAGCAGTTCCCCCCCCGGGACAGACAACACCGGGGAGCTGTTTTTT.

In its sample, this clonotype was seen a few times. The chain has TRBV19 and TRBJ1-2; D may be TRBD1 (6 bases). With 9 bases removed from V and 4 bases from J, the gap between germline ends came to 15 bases. The CDR3 length is 13 residues. Germline CDR1 is LNHDA and CDR2 is SQIVND (reference sequence). CDR3: CASKLQDSYGYTF. The CDR3 bases are TGTGCCAGCAAACTCCAGGACAGCTATGGCTACACCTTC.

This clonotype has more than one count but fewer than ten. The gene calls are TRBV20-1 and TRBJ2-1, with D unresolved. The CDR3 length is 13 residues. V lost 0 bases to trimming and J lost 10 bases, with 13 bases between them. Germline lookup yields CDR1 DFQATT and CDR2 SNEGSKA (reference sequence). CDR3 sequence reads: CSARDRVNIEQFF. DNA of the CDR3: TGCAGTGCTAGAGATCGGGTCAATATAGAGCAGTTCTTC.

The rearrangement uses TRBV30 and TRBJ2-7; TRBD1 might be the D (6 bases). The CDR3 is 13 residues long. CDR1 and CDR2 from the germline V gene are GTSNPN and SVGIG (reference sequence). V was cut by 3 bases and J by 7 bases, with 16 bases left in between. The CDR3 region has the DNA TGTGCCTGGAGGGGGACATCCCCGGGAGAGCAGTACTTC. This encodes CAWRGTSPGEQYF.

In its sample, this clonotype was seen a few times. The chain employs TRBV9 and TRBJ1-2, with TRBD1 identical over 7 bases. The CDR3 extends over 16 amino acids. Germline V CDR1 and CDR2: SGDLS, YYNGEE. V lost 0 bases and J lost 2; bases outside the gene matches: 7. CDR3 sequence (DNA): TGTGCCAGCAGCGTAGGCCTAAAGACAGGGAACTATGGCTACACCTTC. Its translation: CASSVGLKTGNYGYTF.

The chain joins TRBV2 to TRBJ1-2; D is ambiguous. Germline V gene sequence: CDR1 SNHLY, CDR2 FYNNEI. The V gene lost 1 base and the J gene lost 3 bases, with 12 bases spanning the gap. The length of the CDR3 is 15 residues. CDR3 in DNA: TGTGCCAGCAGTGAAGGTCACACCGGGTACTATGGCTACACCTTC. As protein: CASSEGHTGYYGYTF.